This entry features one T cell receptor (beta chain) sequence. Its antigen specificity is not known. No quality values exist for individual bases; no much larger clone is one base distant. Participants in the prospective study were aged roughly 18 to 100 years, lived in about two dozen United States geographic areas, and enrolled through a virtual design. To assign participants to cohorts, the prospective study relied on clinical history that participants themselves reported in a screening survey and a study questionnaire. Exposed participants had been in contact, within 2 weeks of entering the study, with a person who had a PCR-confirmed or clinician-diagnosed case of COVID-19. In the prospective study, whole blood, serum and a nasopharyngeal or oropharyngeal swab were collected from each participant by mobile phlebotomists. Additional blood draws and questionnaires over an approximately two-month period could optionally be provided by prospective study participants. Before DNA extraction, blood samples from the prospective study were shipped at room temperature or frozen.

The germline V gene gives CDR1 as KGHSH and CDR2 as LQKENI. Reading from cysteine to phenylalanine, the CDR3 counts 16 amino acids. Only the CDR3 DNA is retained, 48 bases long and in frame from the first base. The junction shows trimming of 4 bases on V and 7 bases on J, and the gene matches do not reach 12 bases of it. The sample originates from a study of blood T cell repertoires in COVID-19 (dated by TCRdb to the early 2020s). Concerning the study at large: Samples from collaborators originated in the United States, Italy and Spain and spanned both the acute and convalescent phases of COVID-19. The sample metadata nearly always contained a de-identified subject ID, COVID-19 status, age in years and sex. Where available, HLA class I and class II types were taken from metadata supplied by the sample provider and were not determined by assay-based typing. The material from the prospective study consisted of cDNA or gDNA derived from T cells, B-cell-depleted T cells, or PBMCs. Subjects who had been exposed to COVID-19, were actively infected with it, or had recovered from it provided the deeply sampled blood TCRbeta repertoires that made up the dataset. Samples came from the ongoing ImmuneRACE study (first 160 participants) plus 1,254 subjects from 6 global collaborators. A freely available public database, intended as a resource for researchers studying the immune response to SARS-CoV-2, is where the repertoires were released. The paper as a whole reports these results and caveats: Clinical and demographic metadata were provided uncurated, with the amount varying by source and participant.

The immunoSEQ Assay, a bias-controlled multiplex PCR, was used to amplify TCRbeta CDR3 regions from genomic DNA. From the authors' description of their analysis: Nucleated cell counts per sample were estimated from amplification of reference gene primers within the assay. Sequence reads were collapsed and filtered to measure the absolute abundance of every unique TCRbeta CDR3 rearrangement. Productive Simpson clonality was computed per sample as the square root of Simpson's diversity index over productive rearrangements. The table was pulled from immuneACCESS by TCRdb, which kept in-frame rearrangements only. Such tables lose some clones; where checked, under half of the loss comes from unresolved V genes, and the rest has no known cause. V and J calls and clone size are those listed in that table; D and trimming were worked out from the DNA. Across this sample there are some 300,000 clones, with around nine tenths seen only once. The top ten constitute approximately 2.9% of the sample.

The clonotype was recovered from a woman between 45 and 60 years old who had been exposed to COVID-19. Sequences were obtained from PBMCs or T cells enriched from blood (not recorded which). The V gene is TRBV18 and the J gene is TRBJ2-1; a stretch of 8 junction bases matches TRBD2. CDR3 region: CASSQVAGGVRNEQFF. The DNA sequence follows: TGTGCCAGCTCACAGGTCGCGGGGGGCGTTAGGAATGAGCAGTTCTTC.